A selection of T cell receptor beta chains follows, all from one sample in a study of T cell responses to AZD1222 COVID-19 vaccine. This table comes from immunoSEQ multiplex PCR, and its TCRdb copy is limited to in-frame clones, with some not included. The sample consists of 130,000 or so clones, approximately 90% of them appearing once. The sample here was peripheral blood, taken 28 days after the second AZD1222 dose. These receptors were collected from an adult who received the AZD1222 COVID-19 vaccine. CDR3s include the opening cysteine and the closing phenylalanine or tryptophan. D genes are given only for firm matches.

TRBJ1-4	14	TRBD1	TRBV7-2	CASSQGQRLEKLFF
TRBJ1-4	15	NA	TRBV19	CASSPIQGGSEKLFF
TRBJ1-2	14	TRBD1	TRBV4-1	CASSQESAGGGYTF
TRBJ2-1	16	NA	TRBV6-6	CASSSQGGTIYNEQFF
TRBJ2-5	11	NA	TRBV29-1	CSVNYQETQYF
TRBJ1-1	15	TRBD1	TRBV6-6	CASTEPGQGAFWAFF
TRBJ1-6	15	NA	TRBV12-5	CASGSLGTGDSPLHF
TRBJ2-4	14	NA	TRBV30	CAWSVQAGSNIQYF
TRBJ1-5	15	NA	TRBV28	CATRGVGGHNQPQHF
TRBJ1-4	15	NA	TRBV19	CASSIGTVTNEKLFF
TRBJ1-2	15	NA	TRBV6-5	CASSYSRGRIYGYTF
TRBJ2-3	12	NA	TRBV30	CAWSQIADTQYF
TRBJ2-5	11	NA	TRBV6-5	CASSTSETQYF
TRBJ2-1	15	TRBD2	TRBV7-6	CASSLEAGGGGEQFF
TRBJ1-3	16	TRBD1	TRBV28	CASSQGKQGAGNTIYF
TRBJ1-1	15	TRBD1	TRBV5-4	CASSSRDRGQTEAFF
TRBJ1-5	15	TRBD1	TRBV19	CASKIQGAINQPQHF
TRBJ2-1	13	TRBD2	TRBV9	CASSVEAGEPQFF
TRBJ1-6	14	NA	TRBV30	CAWSSGGSNSPLHF
TRBJ1-3	15	NA	TRBV4-2	CASSQEGGSGNTIYF
TRBJ1-4	14	NA	TRBV7-7	CASSLGGTNEKLFF
TRBJ1-4	15	TRBD1	TRBV25-1	CASSGAGTANEKLFF
TRBJ1-2	11	NA	TRBV5-1	CASSLDYGYTF
TRBJ1-2	16	NA	TRBV18	CASSPPAGVDAYGYTF
TRBJ2-3	15	NA	TRBV19	CASSTRDSGTDTQYF
TRBJ1-4	14	NA	TRBV4-2	CASSQHSTNEKLFF
TRBJ1-2	14	NA	TRBV7-2	CASSMGSGADGYTF
TRBJ1-1	14	TRBD1	TRBV4-1	CASSRTGGGTEAFF